A selection of T cell receptor beta chains follows, all from one sample in a study of CD8 T cells in acute hepatitis C reinfection. Repertoires were generated with immunoSEQ multiplex PCR, while TCRdb's copy carries only in-frame clones and drops some. The data hold tens of thousands of clones, with over 75% observed a single time. Sequencing input: naive CD8+ T cells from PBMCs. The receptors stem from a woman aged 18-29 years who spontaneously cleared hepatitis C infection. CDR3s include the opening cysteine and the closing phenylalanine or tryptophan. The D gene is left open where the match is weak. Size is stated for part of the rows, as once, few or many counts, or as a class when the clone is expanded.

clone_size: .; v_call: TRBV5-4; j_call: TRBJ2-7; d_call: .; cdr3_nt: TGTGCCAGCAGCTTGGGGGGGACCTACGAGCAGTACTTC; cdr3_aa: CASSLGGTYEQYF
clone_size: few; v_call: TRBV14; j_call: TRBJ2-7; d_call: .; cdr3_nt: TGTGCCAGCAGCCAAGACAGGGTGGGCGAGCAGTACTTC; cdr3_aa: CASSQDRVGEQYF
clone_size: .; v_call: TRBV9; j_call: TRBJ2-2; d_call: .; cdr3_nt: TGTGCCAGCAGCGCAAGAGGAGACACCGGGGAGCTGTTTTTT; cdr3_aa: CASSARGDTGELFF
clone_size: once; v_call: TRBV7-3; j_call: TRBJ2-3; d_call: .; cdr3_nt: TGTGCCAGCAGCGATCCCTTCGCGGGGGCCACAGATACGCAGTATTTT; cdr3_aa: CASSDPFAGATDTQYF
clone_size: .; v_call: TRBV2; j_call: TRBJ2-1; d_call: TRBD1; cdr3_nt: TGTGCCAGCAGGGCGGACAGGGGGATCGATGAGCAGTTCTTC; cdr3_aa: CASRADRGIDEQFF
clone_size: .; v_call: TRBV30; j_call: TRBJ2-5; d_call: .; cdr3_nt: TGTGCCTGGAATGTAGTTTGGGCTAATCGGGAGACCCAGTACTTC; cdr3_aa: CAWNVVWANRETQYF
clone_size: few; v_call: TRBV2; j_call: TRBJ1-2; d_call: .; cdr3_nt: TGTGCCAGCAGATTCATGAGCGGCTACACCTTC; cdr3_aa: CASRFMSGYTF
clone_size: .; v_call: TRBV15; j_call: TRBJ2-7; d_call: .; cdr3_nt: TGTGCCACCAGCAGGCCGTTAGCGGTCTACGAGCAGTACTTC; cdr3_aa: CATSRPLAVYEQYF
clone_size: .; v_call: TRBV28; j_call: TRBJ1-5; d_call: TRBD1; cdr3_nt: TGTGCCAGCAGTTTCGGGACAGGGGGTCAGCCCCAGCATTTT; cdr3_aa: CASSFGTGGQPQHF
clone_size: .; v_call: TRBV15; j_call: TRBJ1-1; d_call: TRBD1; cdr3_nt: TGTGCCACCAGCAGACACAGGGGGGGCACTGAAGCTTTCTTT; cdr3_aa: CATSRHRGGTEAFF